Presented here are 8 T cell receptor beta chains from one specimen sequenced in a study of blood T cell repertoires in COVID-19. Clones were sequenced by immunoSEQ multiplex PCR, and TCRdb holds only the in-frame ones, with some missing. The sample shows under 120,000 clones, 80% to 90% of them seen only once. The sample consisted of peripheral blood. The receptors were sampled from a woman aged 80 or over with acute or convalescent COVID-19.

The chain couples TRBV6-5 to TRBJ1-2, with D perhaps TRBD1 (6 bases). Trimming removed 3 bases at V and 4 bases at J, with 15 bases between. CDR3 length: 15 amino acids. CDR1 is MNHEY and CDR2 is SVGAGI in the germline V gene. The CDR3 DNA sequence: TGTGCCAGCAGTTATCAGAAAACAGGGACCTATGGCTACACCTTC. It specifies CASSYQKTGTYGYTF.

This rearrangement joins TRBV30 to TRBJ2-1; D gene unclear. The V end lost 7 bases, the J end lost 0 bases, and 7 bases lay between the germline ends. CDR1 and CDR2 (germline): GTSNPN, SVGIG (reference sequence). The CDR3 is 12 amino acids. CDR3 nucleotides: TGTGCCTACCCTAGCTCCTACAATGAGCAGTTCTTC. Its translation is CAYPSSYNEQFF.

The chain recombines TRBV30 with TRBJ1-2; TRBD1 might be the D (5 bases). The CDR3 contains 13 residues. Germline values: CDR1 GTSNPN, CDR2 SVGIG (reference sequence). V lost 0 bases, J lost 12 bases, and 17 bases lay in between. CDR3 amino acids: CAWSVAQGLKNTF. The CDR3 DNA reads TGTGCCTGGAGTGTTGCTCAGGGACTCAAGAACACCTTC.

Of note for this clone: The same CDR3 also results from other DNA sequences found in this sample. The gene calls are TRBV5-1 and TRBJ1-2; the D gene is possibly TRBD1 (6 bases). Germline lookup yields CDR1 SGHRS and CDR2 YFSETQ. V lost 4 bases, J lost 2 bases, and 9 bases lay in between. The CDR3 sequence is 13 residues long. For the CDR3, the DNA is TGCGCCAGCAGCCCCGGACAGAACTATGGCTACACCTTC. Its translation: CASSPGQNYGYTF.

In its sample, this clone was seen once. The chain joins TRBV3-1 (or the pseudogene TRBV3-2) to TRBJ2-2; no reliable D call. Germline V lookup: CDR1 LGHDT, CDR2 YNNKEL (reference sequence). V shed 3 bases and J shed 4 bases, with 6 bases lying between them. The CDR3 sequence is 13 residues long. The CDR3 reads CASSQVGTGELFF. CDR3 sequence (DNA): TGTGCCAGCAGCCAGGTCGGCACCGGGGAGCTGTTTTTT.

For this clone: Other DNA sequences in the same sample also yield this CDR3. V usage is TRBV7-2 and J usage is TRBJ2-5, with D unclear. Per germline, CDR1 SGHTA and CDR2 FQGNSA. The V end lost 5 bases, the J end lost 4 bases, and 5 bases lay between the germline ends. The CDR3 sequence is 11 residues long. Here the CDR3 reads CASSPLETQYF. DNA for the CDR3: TGTGCCAGCAGCCCACTAGAGACCCAGTACTTC.

The chain links TRBV30 to TRBJ1-3; a weak D match, TRBD1 (5 bases). The CDR3 is made up of 14 amino acids. Between the trimmed V and J ends, which lost 4 bases and 5 bases, there was a span of 15 bases. The V gene's germline CDR1 is GTSNPN and CDR2 SVGIG (reference sequence). The DNA of the CDR3 is TGTGCCTGGACTCCTGGGGGGGTGCGAAACACCATATATTTT. It translates to CAWTPGGVRNTIYF.

This chain links TRBV5-1 with TRBJ2-3; TRBD2 might be the D (6 bases). Germline V CDR1 and CDR2: SGHRS, YFSETQ. CDR3 length: 15 residues. Between the trimmed V and J ends, which lost 2 bases and 2 bases, there was a span of 12 bases. The CDR3 protein is CASSFVTGVTDTQYF. CDR3 DNA: TGCGCCAGCAGCTTCGTTACGGGGGTCACAGATACGCAGTATTTT.